Each of the 27 T cell receptor beta chains below was sequenced from the same sample in a study of blood T cell repertoires in COVID-19. Only in-frame clones appear in the TCRdb table, and some are missing; sequencing was by immunoSEQ multiplex PCR. In the table there are around 35,000 clones, around 85% of which are singletons. Sequenced sample: peripheral blood. Receptors originate from a human donor in a cohort sampled during active COVID-19.

The gene calls are TRBV9 and TRBJ2-3; 7 nucleotides match TRBD1. The CDR3 runs 16 residues. The germline V gene encodes CDR1 SGDLS and CDR2 YYNGEE. V lost 0 bases, J lost 7 bases, and 11 bases stayed unmatched. The CDR3 sequence: CASSVEGGPTQNTQYF. Written as DNA, the CDR3 is TGTGCCAGCAGCGTAGAAGGGGGCCCCACTCAAAATACGCAGTATTTT.

This chain links TRBV6-5 with TRBJ1-6; 8 bases match TRBD1. The junction had 6 bases not matched to a gene; V was cut back by 4 bases and J by 10 bases. CDR1 MNHEY and CDR2 SVGAGI come from the germline V gene. This CDR3 spans 14 amino acids. CDR3 nucleotide sequence: TGTGCCAGCAGTTCCGACAGGGGAAGGTCACCCCTCCACTTT. Translation gives CASSSDRGRSPLHF.

The chain couples TRBV28 to TRBJ1-2; 7 bases map to TRBD1. CDR1 and CDR2 (germline): MDHEN, SYDVKM. The CDR3 loop spans 16 amino acids. J was trimmed by 4 bases and V by 6 bases; bases with no gene match: 14. CDR3 in DNA: TGTGCCAGCAGCCCTCCGACAGGGCCCCAAGTCTATGGCTACACCTTC. The encoded protein is CASSPPTGPQVYGYTF.

For the CDR3, the DNA is TGTGCCAGCAGTCCGGGTCAGACAGATACGCAGTATTTT. Protein product: CASSPGQTDTQYF. The chain carries TRBV12-3 or TRBV12-4 and TRBJ2-3; D not certain. The CDR3 is 13 amino acids. V was shortened by 5 bases and J by 3 bases, with 9 bases between the two germline ends.

This clone has just one count. This chain joins TRBV7-8 and TRBJ1-1, with D maybe TRBD1 (6 bases). The ends were cut back, 5 bases at V and 5 bases at J, with 15 bases in the middle. Germline values: CDR1 SGHVS, CDR2 FQNEAQ. The CDR3 extends over 14 amino acids. The CDR3 bases are TGTGCCAGCAGCCCTACAGGGCTGGGGACTGAAGCTTTCTTT. Protein sequence: CASSPTGLGTEAFF.

The J gene is TRBJ2-7, the V gene TRBV5-1; 8 bases match TRBD1. Per the germline V gene, CDR1 is SGHRS and CDR2 is YFSETQ. The junction had 18 bases not matched to a gene; V was cut back by 4 bases and J by 3 bases. This CDR3 has 18 amino acids. The chain's CDR3 is CASSPQRQGSVRSYEQYF. DNA of the CDR3: TGCGCCAGCAGCCCCCAGAGACAGGGGAGCGTTAGAAGCTACGAGCAGTACTTC.

This clone has just one count. The chain recombines TRBV7-3 with TRBJ1-1; the match to TRBD1 covers 7 bases. Per the germline V gene, CDR1 is SGHTA and CDR2 is FQGTGA. The CDR3 runs 13 residues. V trimming: 0 bases; J trimming: 7 bases; junction bases outside the gene matches: 2. In DNA, the CDR3 is TGTGCCAGCAGCTTAACACAGGGGTTTGAAGCTTTCTTT. Residues: CASSLTQGFEAFF.

This chain links TRBV5-5 with TRBJ2-7; D is uncertain. Looked up from germline, CDR1 is SGHKS and CDR2 is YYEKEE (reference sequence). Trimming took off 0 bases at V and 2 bases at J, with 6 bases between the two ends. The CDR3 consists of 13 residues. CDR3 residues: CASSLARPYEQYF. In nucleotides, the CDR3 is TGTGCCAGCAGCTTGGCGCGGCCCTACGAGCAGTACTTC. The full variable domain, rest sourced from reference TRBV5-5 and TRBJ2-7, is DAGVTQSPTHLIKTRGQQVTLRCSPISGHKSVSWYQQVLGQGPQFIFQYYEKEERGRGNFPDRFSARQFPNYSSELNVNALLLGDSALYLCASSLARPYEQYFGPGTRLTVT.

The V and J genes are TRBV5-5 and TRBJ2-1; TRBD2 matches at 8 bases. The ends lost 3 bases at V and 2 bases at J; junction bases unmatched: 4. The length of the CDR3 is 15 residues. Germline CDR1 reads SGHKS; CDR2 reads YYEKEE (reference sequence). CDR3 protein: CASSYSGTAYNEQFF. CDR3 in DNA: TGTGCCAGCAGCTATAGCGGGACGGCCTACAATGAGCAGTTCTTC.

The rearrangement joins TRBV6-5 to TRBJ1-2, with a possible D match to TRBD1 (5 bases). The CDR3 is 12 amino acids. The germline V and J ends were trimmed by 6 bases and 10 bases, with 15 bases remaining between them. Germline loops: CDR1 MNHEY, CDR2 SVGAGI. The CDR3 here is CASRVTEVDYTF. The CDR3 region has the DNA TGTGCCAGCAGGGTGACAGAAGTAGACTACACCTTC.

The V gene is TRBV9, the J gene TRBJ2-2, with TRBD2 matching 7 bases. Germline V gene data show CDR1 as SGDLS and CDR2 as YYNGEE. This CDR3 has 16 residues. V dropped 1 base and J dropped 3; count of bases not matched to a gene: 6. CDR3 coding DNA: TGTGCCAGCAGCGTAAACCTGGCGGGAGACACCGGGGAGCTGTTTTTT. Translated: CASSVNLAGDTGELFF.

The rearrangement joins TRBV2 to TRBJ2-5; 10 positions match TRBD2. Germline CDR1 SNHLY, CDR2 FYNNEI. The CDR3 has 16 residues. Trimming took 2 bases from V and 5 from J; bases not matched to a gene: 8. The chain's CDR3 is CASSEMASGSGETQYF. CDR3 nucleotide sequence: TGTGCCAGCAGTGAAATGGCTAGCGGGAGTGGGGAGACCCAGTACTTC.

The chain combines TRBV6-5 with TRBJ2-7; 8 nucleotides match TRBD1. The germline V gene has CDR1 MNHEY and CDR2 SVGAGI. V lost 2 bases and J lost 5; bases outside the gene matches: 8. This CDR3 contains 15 residues. CDR3 loop: CASSYVGTGEDEQYF. CDR3 nucleotides: TGTGCCAGCAGTTACGTCGGGACAGGTGAAGACGAGCAGTACTTC.

The chain joins TRBV19 to TRBJ2-1; D possibly corresponds to TRBD1 (5 bases). The germline V and J ends were trimmed by 7 bases and 0 bases, with 13 bases remaining between them. CDR3 size: 15 residues. The germline V gene encodes CDR1 LNHDA and CDR2 SQIVND (reference sequence). The DNA for the CDR3 is TGTGCCAGTAACGTGGGGCTGAGCTCCTACAATGAGCAGTTCTTC. It codes for CASNVGLSSYNEQFF.

The V gene is TRBV4-2, the J gene TRBJ2-3; D not certain. The germline CDR1 and CDR2 sequences are LGHNA and YNFKEQ. V dropped 1 base and J dropped 1 base, with 15 bases sitting between them. CDR3 size: 17 residues. This CDR3 is CASSQVLSNEGTDTQYF. The CDR3 DNA follows: TGTGCCAGCAGCCAAGTGTTGAGTAACGAGGGCACAGATACGCAGTATTTT.

This chain joins TRBV18 and TRBJ1-1, with 7 bases lining up with TRBD1. V was pared by 5 bases and J by 2 bases, with 5 bases of the junction left unmatched. Germline V gene sequence: CDR1 KGHSH, CDR2 LQKENI. This CDR3 contains 14 residues. CDR3 in amino acids: CASSETGENTEAFF. CDR3 bases: TGTGCCAGCTCAGAAACAGGGGAAAACACTGAAGCTTTCTTT. The variable domain in full, with the rest retrieved from reference TRBV18 and TRBJ1-1, is NAGVMQNPRHLVRRRGQEARLRCSPMKGHSHVYWYRQLPEEGLKFMVYLQKENIIDESGMPKERFSAEFPKEGPSILRIQQVVRGDSAAYFCASSETGENTEAFFGQGTRLTVV.

This chain links TRBV24-1 with TRBJ2-1, with 9 bases aligning to TRBD2. CDR1 and CDR2 from the germline V gene are KGHDR and SFDVKD. The junction had 10 bases not matched to a gene; V was cut back by 11 bases and J by 9 bases. The length of the CDR3 is 13 residues. DNA of the CDR3: TGTGCCATCTCTAGCGGGATTAATTTTGAGCAGTTCTTC. Residues: CAISSGINFEQFF.

The CDR3 loop is CASSIRSGTYEQYF. For the CDR3, the DNA is TGTGCCAGCAGCATTCGAAGCGGGACTTACGAGCAGTACTTC. The chain is built from TRBV5-4 and TRBJ2-7; 7 bases line up with TRBD2. The CDR3 sequence is 14 residues long. The germline gives CDR1 SGHNT, CDR2 YYREEE (reference sequence). Trimming cost V 4 bases and J 4 bases; bases outside gene matches: 8.

This rearrangement joins TRBV5-1 to TRBJ2-1; TRBD2 matches 10 bases. CDR3 size: 15 residues. CDR1 is SGHRS and CDR2 is YFSETQ in the germline V gene. J lost 8 bases, V lost 2 bases, and 7 bases had no gene match. Here the CDR3 DNA reads TGCGCCAGCAGCTTTTCAGCGGGAGGGCCCTATGAGCAGTTCTTC. Translating gives CASSFSAGGPYEQFF.

The chain recombines TRBV19 with TRBJ2-7, with D possibly TRBD2 on 6 matching bases. The V gene lost 7 bases and the J gene lost 0 bases, with 13 bases spanning the gap. The CDR3 totals 14 residues. The germline CDR1 and CDR2 sequences are LNHDA and SQIVND (reference sequence). The CDR3 region has the DNA TGTGCCAGTACCGACCCTAGCGTCTCCTACGAGCAGTACTTC. This encodes CASTDPSVSYEQYF.

The chain has TRBV5-6 and TRBJ1-1; 8 bases align to TRBD1. The J segment lost 0 bases and the V segment lost 0 bases, leaving 10 bases of the junction unmatched. This CDR3 has 18 residues. Germline V lookup: CDR1 SGHDT, CDR2 YYEEEE. CDR3 region: CASSLAFGQGFLNTEAFF. DNA for the CDR3: TGTGCCAGCAGCTTGGCCTTCGGACAGGGTTTCCTGAACACTGAAGCTTTCTTT.

The chain couples TRBV6-1 to TRBJ2-2, with TRBD2 matching 10 bases. The CDR3 extends over 18 amino acids. The junction had 5 bases not matched to a gene; V was cut back by 1 base and J by 0 bases. CDR1 MNHNS and CDR2 SASEGT come from the germline V gene. The CDR3 DNA reads TGTGCCAGCAGTGAAGTCCTAGCGGGGGACGCGAACACCGGGGAGCTGTTTTTT. Translating gives CASSEVLAGDANTGELFF.

This clone occurred a few times. The genes are TRBV5-1 and TRBJ1-1, with D maybe TRBD1 (5 bases). Germline V gives CDR1 SGHRS, CDR2 YFSETQ. Trimming removed 2 bases at V and 1 base at J, with 6 bases between. CDR3 size: 13 residues. CDR3 bases: TGCGCCAGCAGCTTTGGACAGAACACTGAAGCTTTCTTT. Its protein is CASSFGQNTEAFF.

The chain couples TRBV6-2 or TRBV6-3 to TRBJ2-7, with TRBD2 identical over 7 bases. The V segment lost 5 bases and the J segment 7 bases; nucleotides outside the gene matches: 11. CDR1 is MNHEY and CDR2 is SVGEGT in the germline V gene. There are 14 residues in the CDR3. CDR3 region: CASSPDLRGEEQYF. As DNA, the CDR3 is TGTGCCAGCAGTCCGGACCTACGGGGGGAAGAGCAGTACTTC.

The CDR3 DNA is TGTGCCAGCAGCCCCCGAGATTCCTACGAGCAGTACTTC. Protein: CASSPRDSYEQYF. The V gene is TRBV6-5, the J gene TRBJ2-7; D unresolved. V dropped 6 bases and J dropped 1 base, with 10 bases sitting between them. The V gene's germline CDR1 is MNHEY and CDR2 SVGAGI. The length of the CDR3 is 13 residues.

The genes are TRBV19 and TRBJ1-1, with 8 bases that match TRBD1. Unmatched junction bases numbered 6, after V lost 5 bases and J lost 1 base. This CDR3 has 15 amino acids. Germline-derived CDR1 and CDR2 are LNHDA and SQIVND (reference sequence). The CDR3 sequence: CASSSRTGTNTEAFF. CDR3 bases: TGTGCCAGTAGTTCTCGGACAGGGACGAACACTGAAGCTTTCTTT.

This rearrangement joins TRBV6-6 to TRBJ2-1; 13 bases fit TRBD2. The V segment lost 9 bases and the J segment 10 bases; nucleotides outside the gene matches: 6. The CDR3 runs to 13 residues. Germline loops: CDR1 MNHNY, CDR2 SVGAGI (reference sequence). CDR3 in amino acids: CASYGTSGMEQFF. The CDR3 bases are TGTGCCAGTTACGGGACTAGCGGGATGGAGCAGTTCTTC.